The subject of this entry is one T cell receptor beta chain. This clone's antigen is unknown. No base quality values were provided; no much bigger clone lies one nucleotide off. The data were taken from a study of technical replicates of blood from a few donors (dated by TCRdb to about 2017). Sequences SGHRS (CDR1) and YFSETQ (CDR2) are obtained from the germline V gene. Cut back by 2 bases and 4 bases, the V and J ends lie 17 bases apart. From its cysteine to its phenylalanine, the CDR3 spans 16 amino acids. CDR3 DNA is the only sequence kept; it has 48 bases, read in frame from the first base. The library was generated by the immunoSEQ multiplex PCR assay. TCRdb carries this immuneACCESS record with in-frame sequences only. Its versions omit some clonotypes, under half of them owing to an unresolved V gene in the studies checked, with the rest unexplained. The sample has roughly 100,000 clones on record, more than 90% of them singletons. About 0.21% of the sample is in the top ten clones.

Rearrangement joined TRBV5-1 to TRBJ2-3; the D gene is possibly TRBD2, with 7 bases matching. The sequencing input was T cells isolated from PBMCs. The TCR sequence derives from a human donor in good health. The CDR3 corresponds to CASSFGGRGASDTQYF. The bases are TGCGCCAGCAGCTTCGGGGGGAGGGGGGCCTCAGATACGCAGTATTTT.